The 17 T cell receptor beta chains presented below share a single source sample, sequenced in a study of blood T cells in healthy people across ages. A J-beta primer mix and a sample-barcoded 5' primer were used in a second PCR of about 7 to 12 cycles. TCRdb processed the 5' RACE reads anew with MiXCR; each CDR3 protein has one entry. The sample lists 750,000 to 950,000 distinct CDR3 sequences; 25% to 30% were seen once. These data were also filed under a second study, of T cells of mothers and their children.

The sample was blood. These receptors all come from a woman aged 40 to 50 in good health.

The V gene is TRBV6-5, the J gene TRBJ2-5, with 12 bases identical to TRBD1. Germline V gives CDR1 MNHEY, CDR2 SVGAGI. J gave up 5 bases and V 6 bases, and 7 bases lay outside the gene matches. The CDR3 runs 15 residues. The DNA of the CDR3 is TGTGCCAGCAGCATGGGACAGGGGGCCGGGGAGACCCAGTACTTC. Translated: CASSMGQGAGETQYF.

In this sample, this clonotype turned up many times. The chain carries TRBV18 and TRBJ2-5; no reliable D call. The CDR3 is 11 amino acids. V dropped 6 bases and J dropped 4 bases, with 6 bases sitting between them. Germline V gene lookup returns CDR1 KGHSH and CDR2 LQKENI. CDR3 in DNA: TGTGCCAGCTCGCCTACAGAGACCCAGTACTTC. It translates to CASSPTETQYF.

In this sample, this clonotype turned up many times. V gene TRBV6-5 combines with J gene TRBJ2-7, with 7 bases identical to TRBD1. The V segment lost 0 bases and the J segment 4 bases; nucleotides outside the gene matches: 3. The CDR3 covers 14 residues. Germline V CDR1 and CDR2: MNHEY, SVGAGI. CDR3 amino acids: CASSYSQGRYEQYF. In DNA, the CDR3 is TGTGCCAGCAGTTACTCACAGGGGCGATACGAGCAGTACTTC.

In its sample, this clonotype was seen a few times. The rearrangement uses TRBV20-1 and TRBJ2-3, with 13 nucleotides matching TRBD2. V shed 0 bases, J shed 6 bases, and the junction held 6 bases outside the gene matches. This CDR3 is 16 amino acids long. The germline gives CDR1 DFQATT, CDR2 SNEGSKA (reference sequence). Here the CDR3 reads CSARDRTSGGLDTQYF. The CDR3 DNA reads as TGCAGTGCTAGAGATAGGACTAGCGGGGGTCTGGATACGCAGTATTTT.

The chain carries TRBV12-3 or TRBV12-4 and TRBJ1-5, with D hard to call. This CDR3 spans 15 amino acids. V dropped 5 bases and J dropped 0 bases, with 11 bases sitting between them. DNA for the CDR3: TGTGCCAGCAGTCTACGCAGGAATAGCAATCAGCCCCAGCATTTT. Its translation is CASSLRRNSNQPQHF.

The gene calls are TRBV4-2 and TRBJ2-7, with D unclear. There are 15 residues in the CDR3. Trimming took off 1 base at V and 0 bases at J, with 10 bases between the two ends. The V gene's germline CDR1 is LGHNA and CDR2 YNFKEQ. The CDR3 loop is CASSQGDVISYEQYF. The CDR3 DNA is TGTGCCAGCAGCCAAGGTGATGTCATCTCCTACGAGCAGTACTTC.

This clonotype was seen many times. This chain uses TRBV7-3 with TRBJ2-1, with 8 bases aligning to TRBD2. J gave up 5 bases and V 5 bases, and 11 bases lay outside the gene matches. This CDR3 is built from 16 residues. Germline CDR1 is SGHTA and CDR2 is FQGTGA. CDR3 protein: CASSPRGSGVNNEQFF. The CDR3 DNA reads as TGTGCCAGCAGCCCCAGAGGTAGCGGGGTAAACAATGAGCAGTTCTTC.

As concerns this clonotype: A much larger clone lies one base from this, so it may be a read error. The CDR3 sequence is CASSNLGTGPDTQYF. DNA of the CDR3: TGTGCCAGCAGTAACCTCGGGACAGGGCCAGATACGCAGTATTTT. The chain uses TRBV27 and TRBJ2-3; 9 nucleotides agree with TRBD1. The CDR3 length is 15 residues. J was trimmed by 4 bases and V by 5 bases; bases with no gene match: 7. Germline V lookup: CDR1 MNHEY, CDR2 SMNVEV (reference sequence).

This clonotype was counted at least ten times. V is TRBV27 and J is TRBJ2-5; 8 bases fit TRBD1. This CDR3 has 13 residues. V trimming: 6 bases; J trimming: 5 bases; junction bases outside the gene matches: 5. Looked up from germline, CDR1 is MNHEY and CDR2 is SMNVEV (reference sequence). The CDR3 nucleotides read TGTGCCAGCAGAAGGACAGGGTACGAGACCCAGTACTTC. Its translation: CASRRTGYETQYF.

The sample holds a few counts of this clonotype. This rearrangement joins TRBV12-3 or TRBV12-4 to TRBJ2-3, with TRBD2 identical over 13 bases. J gave up 10 bases and V 6 bases, and 10 bases lay outside the gene matches. The CDR3 spans 15 residues. The chain's CDR3 is CASSLTSGGADAQYF. The CDR3 DNA reads as TGTGCCAGCAGCCTTACTAGCGGGGGGGCGGATGCGCAGTATTTT.

This clonotype was counted ten times or more. The chain employs TRBV5-1 and TRBJ2-1, with 7 bases identical to TRBD2. V was pared by 0 bases and J by 4 bases, with 1 base of the junction left unmatched. CDR3 size: 14 residues. Germline V CDR1 and CDR2: SGHRS, YFSETQ. CDR3 amino acids: CASSLGGGYNEQFF. Here the CDR3 DNA reads TGCGCCAGCAGCTTGGGGGGGGGATACAATGAGCAGTTCTTC.

In regard to this clonotype: A clone one base away is much larger, so this may be a read error. J is TRBJ1-2 and V is TRBV6-5, with D perhaps matching TRBD1 (5 bases). V was pared by 6 bases and J by 7 bases, with 18 bases between. Germline V gives CDR1 MNHEY, CDR2 SVGAGI. This CDR3 is built from 14 residues. The CDR3, as DNA: TGTGCCAGCAGGTCAGGGCCACCTCTACGTGGCTACACCTTC. Encoded protein: CASRSGPPLRGYTF.

Notes on this clonotype: The junction shows a germline mismatch at one end, possibly a read error. The chain employs TRBV27 and TRBJ1-5; no clear D gene. CDR1 MNHEY and CDR2 SMNVEV come from the germline V gene (reference sequence). This CDR3 region has 15 residues. CDR3 amino acids: CVSSPLQNSNQPQHF. Written as DNA, the CDR3 is TGTGTCAGCAGTCCCTTACAGAATAGCAATCAGCCCCAGCATTTT.

This clonotype was detected a few times. The rearrangement links TRBV5-6 to TRBJ1-2, with 7 bases lining up with TRBD1. The germline CDR1 and CDR2 sequences are SGHDT and YYEEEE. This CDR3 is 14 amino acids long. V was pared by 5 bases and J by 8 bases, with 12 bases of the junction left unmatched. The CDR3: CASSSDRSIRGYTF. CDR3 nucleotide sequence: TGTGCCAGCAGTTCGGACAGGTCCATTAGGGGCTACACCTTC.

The chain couples TRBV5-1 to TRBJ2-5; 7 bases map to TRBD2. In germline, CDR1 is SGHRS, CDR2 YFSETQ. The CDR3 is made up of 14 amino acids. The V gene end was trimmed by 2 bases and the J gene end by 1 base; junction bases not matched to a gene: 2. CDR3 nucleotides: TGCGCCAGCAGCTTCGGGACTACCCAAGAGACCCAGTACTTC. Translation: CASSFGTTQETQYF.

V usage is TRBV15 and J usage is TRBJ1-2; the D gene is possibly TRBD1 (5 bases). Between the trimmed V and J ends, which lost 5 bases and 8 bases, there was a span of 12 bases. The CDR3 covers 12 residues. Germline assignment: CDR1 LNHNV and CDR2 YYDKDF (reference sequence). As DNA, the CDR3 is TGTGCCACCAGCGGGGACCCCGGGGGCTACACCTTC. This sequence encodes CATSGDPGGYTF.

This clonotype was counted between two and nine times. V and J are TRBV30 and TRBJ2-4; tentatively, D is TRBD1 or TRBD2 (6 bases each). The CDR3 totals 15 residues. Trimming cost V 0 bases and J 9 bases, with 18 bases left between them. The germline CDR1 and CDR2 sequences are GTSNPN and SVGIG (reference sequence). In DNA form, the CDR3 reads TGTGCCTGGAGTGTAATTGGGGGGCGCTTCTCCATTCAGTACTTC. This translates into CAWSVIGGRFSIQYF.